These 30 T cell receptor beta chains originate from one sample sequenced in a study of response to subunit inactivated influenza vaccine. One entry per CDR3 protein results from TCRdb running MiXCR on the RT-PCR reads. The sample carries about 570,000 distinct CDR3 sequences, roughly 12% recorded once. The sample was also linked to a second study, of T cells expressing NK-cell markers. That study reports: The authors generated TCR beta cDNA through 5'RACE template switching with UMIs.

This material consisted of PBMCs from blood, taken on the day of vaccination. These TCRs come from a man in his forties or fifties who received an inactivated influenza vaccine.

CDR3 loop: CASSYPPGSGSLYEQFF. DNA for the CDR3: TGTGCCAGCAGTTACCCCCCGGGTAGCGGGAGTCTGTATGAGCAGTTCTTC. This sequence joins TRBV6-2 or TRBV6-3 and TRBJ2-1, with 9 bases fitting TRBD2. V shed 2 bases and J 8 bases; nucleotides not matched to a gene: 13. Germline loops: CDR1 MNHEY, CDR2 SVGEGT. The CDR3 runs to 17 residues.

This chain joins TRBV15 and TRBJ2-7; 7 nucleotides align to TRBD1. Per the germline V gene, CDR1 is LNHNV and CDR2 is YYDKDF (reference sequence). CDR3 size: 14 residues. V lost 0 bases to trimming and J lost 3 bases; unmatched junction nucleotides: 2. This CDR3 reads CATSRDRGFYEQYF. The DNA of the CDR3 is TGTGCCACCAGCAGAGACAGGGGGTTCTACGAGCAGTACTTC.

The genes are TRBV7-8 and TRBJ2-5; D is possibly TRBD1 (6 bases). V lost 5 bases and J 4 bases, leaving 20 bases between the germline ends. The CDR3 extends over 16 amino acids. Germline assignment: CDR1 SGHVS and CDR2 FQNEAQ. CDR3 loop: CASSVIPGQRGETQYF. CDR3 coding DNA: TGTGCCAGCAGCGTAATTCCGGGACAAAGGGGAGAGACCCAGTACTTC.

The rearrangement uses TRBV5-4 and TRBJ2-6; TRBD1 aligns across 10 bases. CDR3 size: 20 residues. Germline V lookup: CDR1 SGHNT, CDR2 YYREEE (reference sequence). V was pared by 3 bases and J by 1 base, with 13 bases of the junction left unmatched. The CDR3 nucleotides read TGTGCCAGCAGCTGGGCCAGGGGACAGGGGAAGATGTCTGGGGCCAACGTCCTGACTTTC. It is translated as CASSWARGQGKMSGANVLTF.

There are many counts of this clonotype. The rearrangement links TRBV12-3 or TRBV12-4 to TRBJ1-5; 9 bases map to TRBD1. With 6 bases clipped from V and 7 bases from J, the junction kept 4 bases outside the gene matches. The CDR3 totals 13 residues. This CDR3 reads CASSLTGGQPQHF. The CDR3 region has the DNA TGTGCCAGCAGCCTTACAGGGGGCCAGCCCCAGCATTTT.

This clonotype was recorded many times. The chain's CDR3 is CASSLRPLADEQFF. CDR3 in DNA: TGTGCCAGCAGTTTAAGACCCCTTGCGGATGAGCAGTTCTTC. The gene calls are TRBV6-5 and TRBJ2-1; no clear D gene. The CDR3 is 14 residues long. V was clipped by 4 bases and J by 8 bases, with 15 bases between them. Germline V lookup: CDR1 MNHEY, CDR2 SVGAGI.

CDR3 loop: CASSPSTGGDEQFF. As DNA, the CDR3 is TGTGCCAGCAGTCCAAGCACAGGGGGCGATGAGCAGTTCTTC. The rearrangement joins TRBV27 to TRBJ2-1; 9 nucleotides match TRBD1. CDR1 MNHEY and CDR2 SMNVEV come from the germline V gene (reference sequence). The CDR3 has 14 residues. Trimming at V came to 5 bases and at J to 8 bases, leaving 7 bases not matched to a gene.

This clonotype was seen only a few times. This chain connects TRBV29-1 to TRBJ2-4; TRBD2 aligns across 8 bases. Germline V gene sequence: CDR1 SQVTM, CDR2 ANQGSEA. This CDR3 is 14 amino acids long. Unmatched junction bases numbered 3, after V lost 3 bases and J lost 2 bases. The CDR3 region is CSVDPGGTKNIQYF. In nucleotides, the CDR3 is TGCAGCGTTGACCCGGGGGGGACCAAAAACATTCAGTACTTC.

The chain carries TRBV5-1 and TRBJ2-7, with D hard to call. Germline CDR1 reads SGHRS; CDR2 reads YFSETQ. The V and J ends lost 0 bases and 6 bases respectively, with 10 bases between them. CDR3 length: 13 amino acids. CDR3 in DNA: TGCGCCAGCAGCTTGGCCTTCTTCGGCGAGCAGTACTTC. Protein sequence: CASSLAFFGEQYF. The entire variable domain, with the rest obtained from reference TRBV5-1 and TRBJ2-7, is as follows: KAGVTQTPRYLIKTRGQQVTLSCSPISGHRSVSWYQQTPGQGLQFLFEYFSETQRNKGNFPGRFSGRQFSNSRSEMNVSTLELGDSALYLCASSLAFFGEQYFGPGTRLTVT.

The chain combines TRBV6-5 with TRBJ2-7; TRBD1 is a possible D gene (7 bases). From germline, CDR1 is MNHEY and CDR2 SVGAGI. V lost 4 bases and J lost 7, with 17 bases in between. CDR3 length: 14 amino acids. The CDR3 DNA reads TGTGCCAGCAGTTCCCCCGTACAGGGGAGGGAGCAGTACTTC. This sequence encodes CASSSPVQGREQYF.

This clonotype was picked up a small number of times. The chain joins TRBV7-6 to TRBJ2-1; 8 positions agree with TRBD2. V was clipped by 2 bases and J by 10 bases; unmatched bases: 10. The CDR3 is made up of 15 amino acids. Germline-derived CDR1 and CDR2 are SGHVS and FNYEAQ. The CDR3 here is CASSLWASGLVEQFF. The CDR3 region has the DNA TGTGCCAGCAGCTTATGGGCTAGCGGGCTCGTAGAGCAGTTCTTC.

The table lists this clonotype with a few counts. The chain carries TRBV24-1 and TRBJ2-7, with 9 positions matching TRBD1. V was clipped by 6 bases and J by 0 bases; unmatched bases: 5. The CDR3 runs 15 residues. Per germline, CDR1 KGHDR and CDR2 SFDVKD. The CDR3 region is CATSSGTGFSYEQYF. CDR3 nucleotides: TGTGCCACCAGTAGTGGGACAGGGTTCTCCTACGAGCAGTACTTC.

V gene TRBV5-1 combines with J gene TRBJ2-3; D not certain. This CDR3 contains 15 residues. V lost 2 bases, J lost 5 bases, and 15 bases lay in between. Germline-derived CDR1 and CDR2 are SGHRS and YFSETQ. The CDR3 nucleotides read TGCGCCAGCAGCTTAGGACGGAGCCTCGGAGATACGCAGTATTTT. It yields the protein CASSLGRSLGDTQYF.

This clonotype has a handful of counts. V is TRBV7-2 and J is TRBJ1-4; D possibly corresponds to TRBD1 (5 bases). Germline values: CDR1 SGHTA, CDR2 FQGNSA. V lost 5 bases and J lost 3, with 16 bases in between. The CDR3 length is 16 residues. The CDR3 region is CASSRGGPLANEKLFF. Written as DNA, the CDR3 is TGTGCCAGCAGCCGCGGGGGACCCCTGGCTAATGAAAAACTGTTTTTT.

This clonotype has a handful of counts. The rearrangement links TRBV10-3 to TRBJ2-3, with 15 bases that match TRBD2. The CDR3 sequence is 17 residues long. V was pared by 6 bases and J by 2 bases, with 6 bases of the junction left unmatched. CDR1 and CDR2 from the germline V gene are ENHRY and SYGVKD. Here the CDR3 reads CAIRAGLAGGTTDTQYF. The CDR3 DNA is TGTGCCATCAGGGCAGGACTAGCGGGGGGGACCACAGATACGCAGTATTTT.

There are a few counts of this clonotype. The chain employs TRBV6-1 and TRBJ2-6; 9 nucleotides agree with TRBD2. Germline trimming cut 6 bases from V and 0 bases from J; bases unmatched to any gene: 9. In germline, CDR1 is MNHNS, CDR2 SASEGT. This CDR3 comprises 18 residues. CDR3 loop: CASRGTSRSLSGANVLTF. In DNA form, the CDR3 reads TGTGCCAGCAGGGGGACTAGCCGGTCCCTCTCTGGGGCCAACGTCCTGACTTTC.

This rearrangement joins TRBV7-8 to TRBJ2-7, with a weak D call TRBD2 (7 bases). CDR1 and CDR2 from the germline V gene are SGHVS and FQNEAQ. Trimming stripped 8 bases from V and 7 bases from J, with 24 bases between. CDR3 length: 15 residues. The CDR3 DNA reads TGTGCCAGCGGACCTCCTAGGGGGGAGGGCAGGGAGCAGTACTTC. Its protein product is CASGPPRGEGREQYF.

This clonotype turned up a few times. V gene TRBV12-3 or TRBV12-4 combines with J gene TRBJ2-1, with D maybe TRBD1 (5 bases). V was shortened by 2 bases and J by 8 bases, with 13 bases between the two germline ends. CDR3 length: 14 residues. This CDR3 is CASSLFRSRDEQFF. The CDR3 DNA reads TGTGCCAGCAGTTTATTTCGGAGCAGGGATGAGCAGTTCTTC.

The sample holds a few counts of this clonotype. V is TRBV10-3 and J is TRBJ2-3; 10 nucleotides line up with TRBD1. The germline V gene has CDR1 ENHRY and CDR2 SYGVKD. The J segment lost 4 bases and the V segment lost 8 bases, leaving 0 bases of the junction unmatched. The CDR3 length is 12 residues. The CDR3 DNA is TGTGCCATCGGACAGGGGGCAGATACGCAGTATTTT. Protein product: CAIGQGADTQYF.

This clonotype has more than one count but fewer than ten. CDR3 sequence (DNA): TGCAGTGCATGGACTAGCGGGAGCGTTGAGCAGTTCTTC. Translation gives CSAWTSGSVEQFF. The chain joins TRBV20-1 to TRBJ2-1; TRBD2 agrees at 13 bases. V gave up 6 bases and J gave up 9 bases; unmatched junction bases: 5. The germline CDR1 and CDR2 sequences are DFQATT and SNEGSKA (reference sequence). CDR3 length equals 13 residues.

This clonotype was seen a handful of times. The V gene is TRBV12-3 or TRBV12-4, the J gene TRBJ2-5; TRBD2 aligns across 10 bases. V trimming: 5 bases; J trimming: 7 bases; junction bases outside the gene matches: 7. The CDR3 is 14 amino acids. DNA for the CDR3: TGTGCCAGCAGTCGAGCGGGAGGGCCATGGACCCAGTACTTC. It codes for CASSRAGGPWTQYF.

The chain combines TRBV7-8 with TRBJ2-3, with 8 bases identical to TRBD2. Germline loops: CDR1 SGHVS, CDR2 FQNEAQ. This CDR3 is 15 amino acids long. V shed 3 bases and J 1 base; nucleotides not matched to a gene: 3. CDR3 sequence reads: CASSFLTSGTDTQYF. As DNA, the CDR3 is TGTGCCAGCAGCTTTTTGACTAGCGGCACAGATACGCAGTATTTT.

J is TRBJ1-6 and V is TRBV7-2, with 7 bases matching TRBD1. The ends lost 3 bases at V and 7 bases at J; junction bases unmatched: 3. The CDR3 runs 14 residues. CDR1 is SGHTA, CDR2 FQGNSA, per germline. The CDR3 DNA reads as TGTGCCAGCAGCTTCCGACAGGGAAATTCACCCCTCCACTTT. This codes for CASSFRQGNSPLHF.

This clonotype has only a few counts. The CDR3 coding sequence is TGTGCCAGCAGGCAATGGGACAGACTTGGCGGGGAGCTGTTTTTT. Amino acids: CASRQWDRLGGELFF. This sequence joins TRBV12-3 or TRBV12-4 and TRBJ2-2, with 7 bases matching TRBD1. V lost 6 bases, J lost 7 bases, and 11 bases stayed unmatched. There are 15 residues in the CDR3.

This clonotype turned up a few times. The chain links TRBV7-9 to TRBJ2-2; TRBD1 aligns across 7 bases. Per the germline V gene, CDR1 is SEHNR and CDR2 is FQNEAQ (reference sequence). The CDR3 is made up of 17 amino acids. V dropped 1 base and J dropped 0; count of bases not matched to a gene: 5. CDR3 bases: TGTGCCAGCAGCTTAGGGTCGACAGGGTCGAACACCGGGGAGCTGTTTTTT. Residues: CASSLGSTGSNTGELFF.

This clonotype was picked up a small number of times. The chain joins TRBV5-4 to TRBJ2-7, with 13 positions matching TRBD2. In germline, CDR1 is SGHNT, CDR2 YYREEE (reference sequence). V gave up 5 bases and J gave up 3 bases; unmatched junction bases: 5. The CDR3 covers 15 residues. The CDR3 nucleotides read TGTGCCAGCAGTTGGGGACTAGCGGGGCACTACGAGCAGTACTTC. Translating it yields CASSWGLAGHYEQYF.

This clonotype was recorded a few times. This rearrangement joins TRBV18 to TRBJ2-1; the D gene is possibly TRBD2 (5 bases). With 9 bases removed from V and 4 bases from J, the gap between germline ends came to 13 bases. Germline V gene data show CDR1 as KGHSH and CDR2 as LQKENI. The CDR3 is 13 amino acids. The CDR3 coding sequence is TGTGCCAGTGGACTTTTTCCTTACAATGAGCAGTTCTTC. This sequence encodes CASGLFPYNEQFF.

In its sample, this clonotype was seen many times. This sequence joins TRBV10-3 and TRBJ2-5; no clear D. Between the trimmed V and J ends, which lost 0 bases and 4 bases, there was a span of 9 bases. Germline V gives CDR1 ENHRY, CDR2 SYGVKD. The CDR3 runs to 14 residues. CDR3 nucleotide sequence: TGTGCCATCAGTGAGTCGGTCCCAGGAGAGACCCAGTACTTC. Amino acid sequence: CAISESVPGETQYF.

In this sample, this clonotype turned up a few times. V usage is TRBV11-2 and J usage is TRBJ2-1; either TRBD1 or TRBD2 may supply D (6 bases each). V lost 2 bases and J 9 bases, leaving 20 bases between the germline ends. The CDR3 runs to 16 residues. Germline lookup yields CDR1 SGHAT and CDR2 FQNNGV. CDR3: CASSLSFRRDTPEQFF. CDR3 bases: TGTGCCAGCAGCTTATCGTTTAGGCGGGACACCCCTGAGCAGTTCTTC. Together with reference TRBV11-2 and TRBJ2-1, the CDR3 gives the full variable domain: EAGVAQSPRYKIIEKRQSVAFWCNPISGHATLYWYQQILGQGPKLLIQFQNNGVVDDSQLPKDRFSAERLKGVDSTLKIQPAKLEDSAVYLCASSLSFRRDTPEQFFGPGTRLTVL.

This clonotype has ten or more counts. The V call is TRBV12-3 or TRBV12-4, the J call TRBJ2-1; D might be TRBD1 (6 bases). This CDR3 has 15 amino acids. Deletions cut 1 base from V and 2 bases from J, with 9 bases between. CDR3 nucleotides: TGTGCCAGCAGTTTAGAGGGGGTCACCTACAATGAGCAGTTCTTC. Amino acid sequence: CASSLEGVTYNEQFF.